Given below is one T cell receptor beta chain in context. Profiled with immunoSEQ multiplex PCR; TCRdb holds only in-frame clones, not every one. The data show 40,000 to 50,000 clones, with 86% seen just once and 2% to 2.5% held by the top ten. V was trimmed by 0 bases and J by 2 bases, leaving 4 bases between them. The germline CDR1 and CDR2 sequences are LNHNV and YYDKDF (reference sequence). The CDR3 spans 13 residues. The source of the sample is a study of blood T cell repertoires in COVID-19. About the study: The cDNA or gDNA used as material had been derived from T cells, B-cell-depleted T cells, or PBMCs.

The sequenced sample was peripheral blood. The rearrangement uses TRBV15 and TRBJ1-2; no clear D gene. The TCR comes from a woman between 55 and 75 years old with acute or convalescent COVID-19. The CDR3 protein is CATSRDLNYGYTF. The CDR3 DNA reads TGTGCCACCAGCAGAGATCTGAACTATGGCTACACCTTC.